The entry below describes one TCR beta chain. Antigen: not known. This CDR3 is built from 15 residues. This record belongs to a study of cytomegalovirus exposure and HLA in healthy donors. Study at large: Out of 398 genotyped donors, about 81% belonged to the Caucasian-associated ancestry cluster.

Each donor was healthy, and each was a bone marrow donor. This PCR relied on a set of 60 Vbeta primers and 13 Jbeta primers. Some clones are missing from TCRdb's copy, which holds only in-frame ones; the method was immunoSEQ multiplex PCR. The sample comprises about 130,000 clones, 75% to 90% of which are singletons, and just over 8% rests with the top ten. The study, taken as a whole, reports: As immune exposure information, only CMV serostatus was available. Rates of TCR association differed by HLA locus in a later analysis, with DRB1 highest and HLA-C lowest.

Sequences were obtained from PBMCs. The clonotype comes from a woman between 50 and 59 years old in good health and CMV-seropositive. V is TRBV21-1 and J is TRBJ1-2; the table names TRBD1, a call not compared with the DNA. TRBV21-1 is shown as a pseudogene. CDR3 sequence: CASSRFYRGAYGYTF. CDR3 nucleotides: TGTGCCAGCAGCAGATTCTACAGGGGGGCTTATGGCTACACCTTC.